Each of the 13 T cell receptor beta chains below was sequenced from the same sample in a study of CD8+ T cells in alopecia areata. Sequencing templates came from extracted RNA that was reverse transcribed into cDNA. Repertoires were generated with immunoSEQ multiplex PCR, while TCRdb's copy carries only in-frame clones and drops some. This sample carries roughly 40,000 clones, over 85% of them seen once, and the ten largest clones take approximately 17%. The treatment denotes: oral pan-JAK inhibitor, 5-10 mg twice daily. This specimen consisted of CD8+ T cells sorted from blood, obtained at week 24, from a patient treated with tofacitinib. The receptors originated from a human donor with alopecia areata.

The V and J genes are TRBV20-1 and TRBJ1-4, with D possibly matching TRBD1 (5 bases). Germline V gene data show CDR1 as DFQATT and CDR2 as SNEGSKA (reference sequence). Trimming stripped 7 bases from V and 7 bases from J, with 7 bases between. This CDR3 is 10 amino acids long. DNA of the CDR3: TGCAGTGATAGGGGTGAAAAACTGTTTTTT. Encoded protein: CSDRGEKLFF.

V is TRBV27 and J is TRBJ2-5; 8 bases are shared with TRBD2. J gave up 2 bases and V 2 bases, and 4 bases lay outside the gene matches. The CDR3 is made up of 15 amino acids. The V gene's germline CDR1 is MNHEY and CDR2 SMNVEV (reference sequence). CDR3 residues: CASSLGGGSQETQYF. The CDR3 DNA reads TGTGCCAGCAGTTTAGGCGGGGGGTCTCAAGAGACCCAGTACTTC.

A remark on this clone: A junction end diverges from the germline sequence, so it may reflect a read error. The chain is built from TRBV27 and TRBJ2-1; TRBD2 matches 8 bases. The CDR3 consists of 15 residues. The germline CDR1 and CDR2 sequences are MNHEY and SMNVEV (reference sequence). The CDR3 nucleotides are TGTGCCAGCAATTACTTCGGGGGTAGCGGGGACGCAGAACTCTTC. This codes for CASNYFGGSGDAELF.

The chain uses TRBV9 and TRBJ2-1; D remains unclear. V was pared by 0 bases and J by 10 bases, with 5 bases between. Germline lookup yields CDR1 SGDLS and CDR2 YYNGEE. The CDR3 spans 11 residues. The CDR3 sequence: CASSVGSEQFF. The CDR3 region has the DNA TGTGCCAGCAGCGTAGGTAGCGAGCAGTTCTTC.

The chain employs TRBV6-4 and TRBJ2-2; D not certain. The CDR3 contains 13 residues. CDR1 is MRHNA, CDR2 SNTAGT, per germline. The V and J ends lost 5 bases and 0 bases respectively, with 4 bases between them. Here the CDR3 DNA reads TGTGCCAGCAGTAACACGAACACCGGGGAGCTGTTTTTT. It translates to CASSNTNTGELFF.

The chain couples TRBV10-1 to TRBJ2-7, with no clear D. Trimming pared 3 bases from V and 2 bases from J, leaving 2 bases between. CDR1 is WNHNN and CDR2 is SYGVQD in the germline V gene (reference sequence). There are 11 residues in the CDR3. This chain's CDR3 is CASSDTYEQYF. The CDR3 region has the DNA TGCGCCAGCAGTGACACCTACGAGCAGTACTTC.

This chain joins TRBV12-1 and TRBJ2-3; the tabulated D call, TRBD2, remains unverified against the DNA. TRBV12-1 counts as a pseudogene. The CDR3 consists of 18 residues. The CDR3 reads CASSSIPGLAGTTDTQYF. For the CDR3, the DNA is TGTGCCAGCAGCTCAATTCCGGGACTAGCGGGAACCACAGATACGCAGTATTTT.

The CDR3 loop is CASSPGTFSYEQYF. Here the CDR3 DNA reads TGTGCCAGCAGCCCGGGGACTTTCTCCTACGAGCAGTACTTC. The V gene is TRBV7-6, the J gene TRBJ2-7; D may be TRBD2 (6 bases). This CDR3 comprises 14 residues. Trimming stripped 5 bases from V and 0 bases from J, with 11 bases between. CDR1 and CDR2 (germline): SGHVS, FNYEAQ. The full variable domain, rest sourced from reference TRBV7-6 and TRBJ2-7, is GAGVSQSPRYKVTKRGQDVALRCDPISGHVSLYWYRQALGQGPEFLTYFNYEAQQDKSGLPNDRFSAERPEGSISTLTIQRTEQRDSAMYRCASSPGTFSYEQYFGPGTRLTVT.

The chain links TRBV28 to TRBJ2-1; no clear D. V dropped 4 bases and J dropped 4 bases, with 5 bases sitting between them. Germline CDR1 is MDHEN and CDR2 is SYDVKM. There are 12 residues in the CDR3. The CDR3 DNA reads TGTGCCAGCAGTTCACAGTACAATGAGCAGTTCTTC. Encoded protein: CASSSQYNEQFF.

This sequence joins TRBV7-9 and TRBJ2-3, with D hard to call. V gave up 3 bases and J gave up 2 bases, with 21 bases separating them. This CDR3 is built from 18 residues. Germline V gene sequence: CDR1 SEHNR, CDR2 FQNEAQ (reference sequence). In nucleotides, the CDR3 is TGTGCCAGCAGCTTTGGGTCGGTGACACGGTCGCCCACAGATACGCAGTATTTT. Its translation is CASSFGSVTRSPTDTQYF.

The V and J genes are TRBV29-1 and TRBJ2-5, with 8 bases matching TRBD1. The DNA end favors TRBJ2-7, so the J call may be wrong. Germline V gene lookup returns CDR1 SQVTM and CDR2 ANQGSEA. The CDR3 has 11 amino acids. CDR3 in DNA: TGCAGCGTCACAGGGGGCTACGAGCAGTACTTC. Translated: CSVTGGYEQYF.

The CDR3 DNA is TGTGCCAGCAGTTTTTGGATTCTAGCGGGGAATGAGGGACGGGAGACCCAGTACTTC. Its protein is CASSFWILAGNEGRETQYF. The rearrangement links TRBV28 to TRBJ2-5, with 9 bases aligning to TRBD2. The V and J ends lost 3 bases and 5 bases, in that order; junction bases with no gene match: 19. CDR1 and CDR2 from the germline V gene are MDHEN and SYDVKM. There are 19 residues in the CDR3.

This chain uses TRBV7-9 with TRBJ1-2, with a tentative D call TRBD1 (6 bases). V lost 5 bases and J 3 bases, leaving 13 bases between the germline ends. Germline V lookup: CDR1 SEHNR, CDR2 FQNEAQ (reference sequence). This CDR3 has 14 residues. The CDR3 spells CASSPSPGDYGYTF. The CDR3 nucleotides read TGTGCCAGCAGCCCCTCCCCAGGGGACTATGGCTACACCTTC.